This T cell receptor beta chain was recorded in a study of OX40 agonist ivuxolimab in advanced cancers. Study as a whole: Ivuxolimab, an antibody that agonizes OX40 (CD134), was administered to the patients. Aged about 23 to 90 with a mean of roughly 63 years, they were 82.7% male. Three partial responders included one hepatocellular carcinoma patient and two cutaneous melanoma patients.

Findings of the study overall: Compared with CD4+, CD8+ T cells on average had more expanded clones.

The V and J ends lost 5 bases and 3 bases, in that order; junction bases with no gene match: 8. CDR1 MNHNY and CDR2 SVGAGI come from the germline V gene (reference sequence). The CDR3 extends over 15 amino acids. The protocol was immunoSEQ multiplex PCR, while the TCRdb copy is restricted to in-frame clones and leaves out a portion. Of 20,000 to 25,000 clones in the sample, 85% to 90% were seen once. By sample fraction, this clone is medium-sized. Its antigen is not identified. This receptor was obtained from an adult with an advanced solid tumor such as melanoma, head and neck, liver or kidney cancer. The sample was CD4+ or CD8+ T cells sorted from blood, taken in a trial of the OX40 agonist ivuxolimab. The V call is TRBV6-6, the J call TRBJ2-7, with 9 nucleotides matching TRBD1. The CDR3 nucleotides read TGTGCCAGCAGTCCCGGGACAGGGTTATACTACGAGCAGTACTTC. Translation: CASSPGTGLYYEQYF.